Listed below are T cell receptor beta chains from one sample, sequenced in a study of chemoradiotherapy in HPV16-positive cancers. Clones were read by immunoSEQ multiplex PCR, and TCRdb kept only the in-frame ones, dropping some. The sample yields about 12,000 clones, about 85% seen once. This material consisted of blood, taken from a patient who underwent chemoradiotherapy. The receptors were gathered from a human donor with HPV-associated anogenital cancer. CDR3s include the opening cysteine and the closing phenylalanine or tryptophan. Not all rows give a size; the values are once, few, many and, for expanded clones, a class.

cdr3_aa: CAISGVSGATDTQYF
v_call: TRBV10-3
j_call: TRBJ2-3
cdr3_length: 15
clone_size: .

cdr3_aa: CASSFVAGGPSEQFF
v_call: TRBV7-9
j_call: TRBJ2-1
cdr3_length: 15
clone_size: .

cdr3_aa: CASTPDRGRYTEAFF
v_call: TRBV19
j_call: TRBJ1-1
cdr3_length: 15
clone_size: .

cdr3_aa: CASSRRWDTEAFF
v_call: TRBV19
j_call: TRBJ1-1
cdr3_length: 13
clone_size: .

cdr3_aa: CASSVWRGGSKSDTQYF
v_call: TRBV2
j_call: TRBJ2-3
cdr3_length: 17
clone_size: .

cdr3_aa: CASSQIQGRNTEAFF
v_call: TRBV14
j_call: TRBJ1-1
cdr3_length: 15
clone_size: .

cdr3_aa: CASSLTDNTEAFF
v_call: TRBV5-1
j_call: TRBJ1-1
cdr3_length: 13
clone_size: once

cdr3_aa: CASSVPRGTDTQYF
v_call: TRBV9
j_call: TRBJ2-3
cdr3_length: 14
clone_size: .

cdr3_aa: CASSIRRSTVHTGELFF
v_call: TRBV19
j_call: TRBJ2-2
cdr3_length: 17
clone_size: .

cdr3_aa: CASSRAGVHNQPQHF
v_call: TRBV19
j_call: TRBJ1-5
cdr3_length: 15
clone_size: .

cdr3_aa: CASSSSPLNTEAFF
v_call: TRBV4-1
j_call: TRBJ1-1
cdr3_length: 14
clone_size: .

cdr3_aa: CASSSARGGDNEQFF
v_call: TRBV7-8
j_call: TRBJ2-1
cdr3_length: 15
clone_size: .

cdr3_aa: CATSSPTGGFQPQHF
v_call: TRBV15
j_call: TRBJ1-5
cdr3_length: 15
clone_size: .

cdr3_aa: CAITTITDRYSYTF
v_call: TRBV5-8
j_call: TRBJ1-2
cdr3_length: 14
clone_size: .

cdr3_aa: CSVEDAALRGSTDTQYF
v_call: TRBV29-1
j_call: TRBJ2-3
cdr3_length: 17
clone_size: once

cdr3_aa: CASSLAPSGQETQYF
v_call: TRBV5-1
j_call: TRBJ2-5
cdr3_length: 15
clone_size: once

cdr3_aa: CASSLWTSGTDTQYF
v_call: TRBV11-2
j_call: TRBJ2-3
cdr3_length: 15
clone_size: .

cdr3_aa: CASRERVSPLHF
v_call: TRBV27
j_call: TRBJ1-6
cdr3_length: 12
clone_size: once

cdr3_aa: CATRNILVSNQPQHF
v_call: TRBV15
j_call: TRBJ1-5
cdr3_length: 15
clone_size: few

cdr3_aa: CATRLTGGGSGANVLTF
v_call: TRBV27
j_call: TRBJ2-6
cdr3_length: 17
clone_size: .